Below are 32 T cell receptor beta chains sequenced from a single sample in a study of Tregs in tolerant kidney transplant recipients (dated by TCRdb to between 2018 and 2020). The library relied on the immunoSEQ multiplex PCR assay. In TCRdb, the immuneACCESS table is reduced to in-frame sequences with V and J assigned. These tables do not hold every clone; where another copy was compared, an unresolved V gene accounts for under half, and the others remain unexplained. This sample lists 30,000 or so clones; over 65% were detected once. The ten largest clones add up to around 2.4% of the sample. These TCRs' antigens remain unknown. The sequencing sample was made of Tregs from blood cultured with allogeneic cells. These receptor sequences come from a human donor in good health.

Judged by abundance, this clone is large (0.1 to 1%). The rearrangement uses TRBV7-8 and TRBJ2-7; the D is unclear. Germline CDR1 is SGHVS and CDR2 is FQNEAQ. Trimming cost V 2 bases and J 2 bases, with 19 bases left between them. The CDR3 length is 17 residues. The chain's CDR3 is CASSLSHSLGFPYEQYF. The CDR3 coding sequence is TGTGCCAGCAGCTTAAGTCATTCCCTGGGCTTCCCCTACGAGCAGTACTTC.

The gene calls are TRBV4-1 and TRBJ1-5; D gene unclear. The CDR3 contains 14 residues. In germline, CDR1 is MGHRA, CDR2 YSYEKL. Trimming removed 3 bases at V and 9 bases at J, with 15 bases between. The DNA for the CDR3 is TGCGCCAGCAGCCAGGGGTTATCAGACCCGCCCCAGCATTTT. Translating gives CASSQGLSDPPQHF.

The CDR3 is CAWSVLAGDLQFF. CDR3 sequence (DNA): TGTGCCTGGAGTGTACTGGCCGGGGACCTACAGTTCTTC. This sequence joins TRBV30 and TRBJ2-1; D possibly uses TRBD1 or TRBD2 (5 bases each). V was pared by 0 bases and J by 13 bases, with 16 bases between. There are 13 residues in the CDR3. Germline V gene data show CDR1 as GTSNPN and CDR2 as SVGIG (reference sequence).

V gene TRBV10-3 combines with J gene TRBJ2-7, with 9 bases lining up with TRBD1. The germline V gene encodes CDR1 ENHRY and CDR2 SYGVKD. Losses at the gene ends were 6 bases for V and 3 bases for J; bases not matched to a gene: 9. The CDR3 runs 15 residues. The CDR3: CAISDQGQGYYEQYF. For the CDR3, the DNA is TGTGCCATCAGCGACCAGGGACAGGGCTACTACGAGCAGTACTTC.

The chain carries TRBV19 and TRBJ2-2, with D perhaps TRBD1 (5 bases). V was cut by 2 bases and J by 4 bases, with 14 bases left in between. Germline CDR1 and CDR2: LNHDA and SQIVND (reference sequence). CDR3 length: 16 residues. The CDR3 protein is CASSIFRARSTGELFF. In nucleotides, the CDR3 is TGTGCCAGTAGTATATTCAGGGCTAGAAGCACCGGGGAGCTGTTTTTT.

This chain links TRBV30 with TRBJ2-7; TRBD1 is a possible D gene (6 bases). With 8 bases removed from V and 0 bases from J, the gap between germline ends came to 17 bases. The V gene's germline CDR1 is GTSNPN and CDR2 SVGIG (reference sequence). This CDR3 comprises 14 residues. The CDR3 DNA follows: TGTGCCGGAAGAGACAGGCTGAGCTCCTACGAGCAGTACTTC. Translating gives CAGRDRLSSYEQYF. Variable domain in full (rest from reference TRBV30 and TRBJ2-7): SQTIHQWPATLVQPVGSPLSLECTVEGTSNPNLYWYRQAAGRGLQLLFYSVGIGQISSEVPQNLSASRPQDRQFILSSKKLLLSDSGFYLCAGRDRLSSYEQYFGPGTRLTVT.

This clone came up once. This chain connects TRBV5-1 to TRBJ2-2; D could derive from TRBD1 or TRBD2 (5 bases each). V was shortened by 0 bases and J by 3 bases, with 9 bases between the two germline ends. The CDR3 is 15 amino acids. Germline V gene data show CDR1 as SGHRS and CDR2 as YFSETQ. CDR3 in DNA: TGCGCCAGCAGCTTGGGAGGGGCAGACACCGGGGAGCTGTTTTTT. Its translation: CASSLGGADTGELFF.

This clone appeared a few times. The chain couples TRBV7-9 to TRBJ1-2, with TRBD1 matching 7 bases. J lost 10 bases, V lost 2 bases, and 4 bases had no gene match. The CDR3 loop spans 12 amino acids. Germline CDR1 reads SEHNR; CDR2 reads FQNEAQ (reference sequence). The CDR3 loop is CASSLPGQPYTF. The CDR3 DNA reads as TGTGCCAGCAGCTTACCGGGACAGCCCTACACCTTC.

This rearrangement joins TRBV28 to TRBJ1-2; perhaps TRBD1 as D (6 bases). Germline lookup yields CDR1 MDHEN and CDR2 SYDVKM. The CDR3 is 15 residues long. The V end was cut by 0 bases, the J end by 3 bases, with 11 bases between. The CDR3 bases are TGTGCCAGCAGTTTATGGGGGGCGGTTGACTATGGCTACACCTTC. It specifies CASSLWGAVDYGYTF.

This clone was found once. The rearrangement joins TRBV7-7 to TRBJ1-2; no reliable D call. Germline V CDR1 and CDR2: SSHAT, FNYEAQ (reference sequence). V was shortened by 8 bases and J by 4 bases, with 11 bases between the two germline ends. The CDR3 length is 12 residues. The CDR3 region is CASGPQLYGYTF. The CDR3 DNA reads TGTGCCAGCGGCCCGCAGCTCTATGGCTACACCTTC.

The chain uses TRBV29-1 and TRBJ2-7, with 8 nucleotides matching TRBD1. Germline trimming cut 4 bases from V and 7 bases from J; bases unmatched to any gene: 12. The CDR3 totals 14 residues. Germline CDR1 reads SQVTM; CDR2 reads ANQGSEA. CDR3 nucleotides: TGCAGCGTTGGGGGTCAGGGGGCGTCGGGTGAGCAGTACTTC. Translation: CSVGGQGASGEQYF.

The chain joins TRBV5-6 to TRBJ2-1, with 14 bases matching TRBD2. Looked up from germline, CDR1 is SGHDT and CDR2 is YYEEEE. Trimming took 4 bases from V and 4 from J; bases not matched to a gene: 7. This CDR3 has 17 amino acids. This CDR3 reads CASSPMGLAGVYNEQFF. The CDR3 nucleotides are TGTGCCAGCAGCCCAATGGGACTAGCGGGAGTTTACAATGAGCAGTTCTTC.

This chain uses TRBV7-2 with TRBJ1-2, with a weak D call TRBD1 (6 bases). The CDR3 extends over 16 amino acids. The germline gives CDR1 SGHTA, CDR2 FQGNSA. V lost 5 bases and J lost 4, with 20 bases in between. For the CDR3, the DNA is TGTGCCAGCAGCCTCCAGCCCGGGACAAATCTCTATGGCTACACCTTC. This encodes CASSLQPGTNLYGYTF.

The chain uses TRBV7-2 and TRBJ2-5, with D unresolved. The DNA end is a closer match to TRBJ2-7, so the J assignment may be wrong. The germline CDR1 and CDR2 sequences are SGHTA and FQGNSA. This CDR3 has 13 residues. The CDR3, as DNA: TGTGCCAGCAGCAGAAACCGGGCCTACGAGCAGTACTTC. Its protein is CASSRNRAYEQYF.

The CDR3 loop reads CASSDRANGGELFF. DNA of the CDR3: TGTGCCAGTAGCGACAGGGCTAACGGCGGGGAGCTGTTTTTT. V is TRBV19 and J is TRBJ2-2; 7 bases are shared with TRBD1. There are 14 residues in the CDR3. J lost 7 bases, V lost 6 bases, and 8 bases had no gene match. The germline V gene encodes CDR1 LNHDA and CDR2 SQIVND (reference sequence).

The chain links TRBV9 to TRBJ2-1; D is uncertain. Deletions cut 0 bases from V and 8 bases from J, with 15 bases between. Looked up from germline, CDR1 is SGDLS and CDR2 is YYNGEE. The length of the CDR3 is 15 residues. The CDR3 region has the DNA TGTGCCAGCAGCGTAGGGGCCTCGAAGGTCTATGAGCAGTTCTTC. The encoded protein is CASSVGASKVYEQFF.

This rearrangement joins TRBV28 to TRBJ2-1, with TRBD2 identical over 9 bases. From germline, CDR1 is MDHEN and CDR2 SYDVKM. With V trimmed by 5 bases and J by 6 bases, 8 bases remained unmatched. The CDR3 length is 15 residues. CDR3: CASSPSPRGGNEQFF. The CDR3 nucleotides are TGTGCCAGCAGTCCCTCCCCGCGGGGGGGCAATGAGCAGTTCTTC.

The rearrangement joins TRBV9 to TRBJ1-2; D gene unclear. Germline values: CDR1 SGDLS, CDR2 YYNGEE. This CDR3 contains 14 residues. V was pared by 6 bases and J by 4 bases, with 16 bases between. The CDR3 spells CASTPGLESYGYTF. The CDR3 DNA sequence: TGTGCCAGCACCCCGGGGTTGGAGAGCTATGGCTACACCTTC. The variable domain in full, with the rest retrieved from reference TRBV9 and TRBJ1-2, is DSGVTQTPKHLITATGQRVTLRCSPRSGDLSVYWYQQSLDQGLQFLIQYYNGEERAKGNILERFSAQQFPDLHSELNLSSLELGDSALYFCASTPGLESYGYTFGSGTRLTVV.

This clone is medium-sized by share. V usage is TRBV6-1 and J usage is TRBJ2-3, with D perhaps TRBD1 (6 bases). Germline loops: CDR1 MNHNS, CDR2 SASEGT. The CDR3 sequence is 12 residues long. Trimming left V 10 bases short and J 2 bases short, with 10 bases between. CDR3 sequence reads: CAIQGFTDTQYF. The CDR3, as DNA: TGTGCCATACAGGGATTCACAGATACGCAGTATTTT.

V and J are TRBV7-6 and TRBJ1-6; D unclear. V was cut by 4 bases and J by 1 base, with 5 bases left in between. Germline CDR1 reads SGHVS; CDR2 reads FNYEAQ. The CDR3 sequence is 14 residues long. The CDR3 bases are TGTGCCAGCAGCTGGGGATCCTATAATTCACCCCTCCACTTT. Translated, it gives CASSWGSYNSPLHF.

Within the sample, this clone is medium-sized. J is TRBJ2-7 and V is TRBV7-9; 7 bases are a match to TRBD2. CDR1 is SEHNR and CDR2 is FQNEAQ in the germline V gene (reference sequence). The V segment lost 6 bases and the J segment 2 bases; nucleotides outside the gene matches: 4. The CDR3 extends over 13 amino acids. The CDR3 spells CASRPAGTYEQYF. The CDR3 DNA reads as TGTGCCAGCAGGCCAGCGGGAACCTACGAGCAGTACTTC.

The chain has TRBV7-2 and TRBJ2-3; D could derive from TRBD1 or TRBD2 (5 bases each). V was trimmed by 3 bases and J by 2 bases, leaving 12 bases between them. The CDR3 extends over 15 amino acids. Germline loops: CDR1 SGHTA, CDR2 FQGNSA. The CDR3 DNA is TGTGCCAGCAGCTTCCGTTCAGGGACCACAGATACGCAGTATTTT. Encoded protein: CASSFRSGTTDTQYF.

The V gene is TRBV5-1, the J gene TRBJ2-5, with TRBD1 matching 10 bases. The junction had 4 bases not matched to a gene; V was cut back by 0 bases and J by 5 bases. The germline gives CDR1 SGHRS, CDR2 YFSETQ. The CDR3 totals 15 residues. Here the CDR3 DNA reads TGCGCCAGCAGCTTGGGAGGGACAGGGGTTGAGACCCAGTACTTC. It codes for CASSLGGTGVETQYF.

This clone was seen once. The chain joins TRBV14 to TRBJ1-6; TRBD1 matches at 11 bases. This CDR3 is 14 amino acids long. The junction had 5 bases not matched to a gene; V was cut back by 4 bases and J by 12 bases. Germline CDR1 is SGHDN and CDR2 is FVKESK. The CDR3 loop is CASSLGTGGIPLHF. DNA of the CDR3: TGTGCCAGCAGCCTCGGGACAGGGGGGATACCCCTCCACTTT.

The chain is built from TRBV7-2 and TRBJ2-2, with D possibly TRBD1 on 5 matching bases. CDR3 length equals 13 residues. Deletions cut 5 bases from V and 5 bases from J, with 9 bases between. Germline CDR1 is SGHTA and CDR2 is FQGNSA. The CDR3 nucleotides read TGTGCCAGCAGCCCGCAGGGAACCGGGGAGCTGTTTTTT. Translation gives CASSPQGTGELFF.

V usage is TRBV9 and J usage is TRBJ2-5; D unresolved. The CDR3 contains 13 residues. Looked up from germline, CDR1 is SGDLS and CDR2 is YYNGEE. Trimming took off 4 bases at V and 1 base at J, with 8 bases between the two ends. The DNA for the CDR3 is TGTGCCAGCAGCCGGACGCCCCAAGAGACCCAGTACTTC. It yields the protein CASSRTPQETQYF.

This clone has a handful of counts. The chain employs TRBV11-2 and TRBJ2-2; TRBD1 is a possible D gene (6 bases). The V gene's germline CDR1 is SGHAT and CDR2 FQNNGV. V lost 10 bases, J lost 5 bases, and 23 bases lay in between. This CDR3 has 16 residues. The CDR3 loop reads CATRRRQGMGTGELFF. CDR3 in DNA: TGTGCCACCCGAAGGCGGCAGGGGATGGGGACCGGGGAGCTGTTTTTT. The whole variable domain, remainder taken from reference TRBV11-2 and TRBJ2-2, is EAGVAQSPRYKIIEKRQSVAFWCNPISGHATLYWYQQILGQGPKLLIQFQNNGVVDDSQLPKDRFSAERLKGVDSTLKIQPAKLEDSAVYLCATRRRQGMGTGELFFGEGSRLTVL.

The chain recombines TRBV30 with TRBJ2-3; D ambiguous. Trimming removed 5 bases at V and 5 bases at J, with 14 bases between. The CDR3 sequence is 13 residues long. Germline assignment: CDR1 GTSNPN and CDR2 SVGIG (reference sequence). For the CDR3, the DNA is TGTGCCTGGTCCGCCGGTCGAGGAGATACGCAGTATTTT. It translates to CAWSAGRGDTQYF.

This clone was seen once. The gene calls are TRBV30 and TRBJ1-3, with D hard to call. V was shortened by 0 bases and J by 0 bases, with 15 bases between the two germline ends. CDR1 GTSNPN and CDR2 SVGIG come from the germline V gene (reference sequence). This CDR3 contains 17 residues. The CDR3 loop reads CAWSVLPAGFSGNTIYF. Here the CDR3 DNA reads TGTGCCTGGAGTGTACTTCCTGCGGGCTTCTCTGGAAACACCATATATTTT.

This rearrangement joins TRBV4-2 to TRBJ2-3; D perhaps matches TRBD2 (5 bases). Germline CDR1 reads LGHNA; CDR2 reads YNFKEQ. The CDR3 is 16 residues long. V was pared by 4 bases and J by 3 bases, with 17 bases between. This CDR3 is CASSLAGMRRTDTQYF. The CDR3 DNA reads as TGTGCCAGCAGCCTCGCCGGGATGAGGAGGACAGATACGCAGTATTTT.

CDR3 region: CASSPQQNMNTEAFF. The CDR3 DNA is TGTGCCAGCAGCCCCCAGCAGAACATGAACACTGAAGCTTTCTTT. This chain links TRBV9 with TRBJ1-1; D gene uncertain. CDR1 and CDR2 (germline): SGDLS, YYNGEE. V was clipped by 4 bases and J by 0 bases, with 13 bases between them. This CDR3 is 15 amino acids long.

This rearrangement joins TRBV23-1 to TRBJ2-7; D perhaps matches TRBD1 (6 bases). TRBV23-1 is an open reading frame, and its role is uncertain. CDR3 length: 14 residues. V was pared by 2 bases and J by 3 bases, with 11 bases between. CDR3 in amino acids: CASSQQGKIYEQYF. The CDR3 region has the DNA TGCGCCAGCAGTCAACAGGGGAAAATCTACGAGCAGTACTTC.